The T cell receptor beta chain described here comes from a study of early T cells in non-severe SARS-CoV-2 infection. The study's findings and limits: Lookups in VDJdb leaned toward anti-spike CD8 responses and missed private and CD4 specificities.

With respect to this clonotype: Its specificity is unknown.

There are 17 residues in the CDR3. Germline lookup yields CDR1 LGHDT and CDR2 YNNKEL (reference sequence). Trimming removed 1 base at V and 0 bases at J, with 13 bases between. One entry per CDR3 protein results from TCRdb running MiXCR on the 5' RACE reads. The table shows tens of thousands of distinct CDR3 sequences, with about a tenth occurring only once. Sequencing was done on a sample of whole blood. This rearrangement joins TRBV3-1 to TRBJ1-3; D remains ambiguous. The source of this sequence is an adult who was a healthcare worker with PCR-confirmed SARS-CoV-2 infection or an uninfected control (not recorded which). The CDR3 nucleotides read TGTGCCAGCAGCCAAGGGCTCAGTTTAATCTCTGGAAACACCATATATTTT. The encoded protein is CASSQGLSLISGNTIYF.